This T cell receptor (beta chain) was retrieved from a study of CD8 T cells in ankylosing spondylitis. Findings of the study overall: Ankylosing spondylitis blood seemed to carry a telltale TCR beta motif made of several highly homologous variants. Clones linked to disease, bearing a CD8+ phenotype, were relatively rare in peripheral blood.

Concerning this clonotype itself: What it recognizes is unknown.

Construction of TCR beta libraries was performed using quantitative 5'-RACE with molecular barcodes. TCRdb reprocessed the 5' RACE reads with MiXCR, giving one entry per CDR3 protein. Altogether around 180,000 distinct CDR3 sequences are present, over 10% being singletons, with the ten largest covering 9.5% to 11%. Germline CDR1 reads GTSNPN; CDR2 reads SVGIG (reference sequence). V lost 2 bases and J lost 3, with 8 bases in between. This CDR3 region has 13 residues. The V gene is TRBV30, the J gene TRBJ1-5, with D possibly matching TRBD1 (5 bases). The material sequenced was blood, either unsorted or a sorted T cell fraction (not recorded which). This sequence originates from a female donor with ankylosing spondylitis or in good health (not recorded which). The CDR3 loop is CAWSQGINQPQHF. Written as DNA, the CDR3 is TGTGCCTGGAGTCAGGGTATCAATCAGCCCCAGCATTTT.